The following is a T cell receptor beta chain sequence with its context. The V gene's germline CDR1 is SGDLS and CDR2 YYNGEE. The length of the CDR3 is 15 residues. This sample is drawn from a study of cytomegalovirus exposure and HLA in healthy donors. PCR was performed using 60 Vbeta and 13 Jbeta primers. Using immunoSEQ multiplex PCR, the repertoire was profiled, and TCRdb retains in-frame clones only, with some absent. The top ten hold less than 1.3% of the sample, which has about 210,000 clones, roughly 87% seen once. The rearrangement joins TRBV9 to TRBJ2-5; 8 bases match TRBD1. The DNA end lines up better with TRBJ2-7; the J call may be wrong. The receptor was derived from a boy aged 2 to 10 in good health and CMV-seronegative. The sample consisted of PBMCs. CDR3 sequence reads: CASSPQGVLSYEQYF. The CDR3 nucleotides read TGTGCCAGCAGCCCACAGGGGGTTCTCTCCTACGAGCAGTACTTC.